A single count supports the clone carrying this TCR beta chain. There are 11 residues in the CDR3. The germline V gene encodes CDR1 SGHAT and CDR2 FQDESV (reference sequence). The ends were cut back, 6 bases at V and 15 bases at J, with 15 bases in the middle. The template was RNA from unsorted bulk tissue. This sample stems from a study of tumor and adjacent non-tumor tissue in lung cancer. The library came from three nested PCR rounds adapted from ARM-PCR protocols. TCRdb ran MiXCR on the multiplex PCR reads and lists one entry per CDR3 protein. The top ten clones hold 10% to 15% of a sample with some 120,000 distinct CDR3 sequences, 60% to 70% of them seen once.

Source material: lung tumor tissue. The receptor was derived from a man under 40 with non-small cell lung cancer. The V and J genes are TRBV11-1 and TRBJ2-1; D gene ambiguous. CDR3 protein: CASRINRPLFF. CDR3 coding DNA: TGTGCCAGCAGAATCAATAGACCTCTGTTCTTC.